A single sample is the source of the 19 T cell receptor beta chains below, sequenced in a study of shared T cell receptors in the human thymus. Clones were read by immunoSEQ multiplex PCR, and TCRdb kept only the in-frame ones, dropping some. The table records roughly 660,000 clones, 70% to 90% of them present only once. The same data also contributed to another study, on human thymus T cells.

The sample was thymocytes. The receptor set was obtained from a boy in the first two years of life with a congenital heart defect.

This rearrangement joins TRBV25-1 to TRBJ2-7, with TRBD1 identical over 7 bases. The junction had 9 bases not matched to a gene; V was cut back by 5 bases and J by 2 bases. Germline lookup yields CDR1 MGHDK and CDR2 SYGVNS. The CDR3 is 15 residues long. The CDR3 protein is CASSPGQAHTYEQYF. The CDR3 DNA follows: TGTGCCAGCAGTCCCGGACAGGCGCATACCTACGAGCAGTACTTC.

The chain combines TRBV5-6 with TRBJ1-4; tentatively, D is TRBD1 (6 bases). This CDR3 spans 13 amino acids. The germline gives CDR1 SGHDT, CDR2 YYEEEE. V gave up 1 base and J gave up 8 bases, with 9 bases separating them. CDR3 nucleotides: TGTGCCAGCAGCTTGAACAGGGAGGAAAAACTGTTTTTT. Amino acid sequence: CASSLNREEKLFF.

The CDR3 sequence: CASSPVLAGGWGDEQFF. CDR3 nucleotide sequence: TGTGCCAGCTCACCGGTACTAGCGGGAGGATGGGGCGATGAGCAGTTCTTC. This chain joins TRBV18 and TRBJ2-1, with 12 nucleotides matching TRBD2. This CDR3 has 17 amino acids. The germline V gene has CDR1 KGHSH and CDR2 LQKENI. V lost 3 bases to trimming and J lost 8 bases; unmatched junction nucleotides: 11. Full variable domain (rest looked up from reference TRBV18 and TRBJ2-1): NAGVMQNPRHLVRRRGQEARLRCSPMKGHSHVYWYRQLPEEGLKFMVYLQKENIIDESGMPKERFSAEFPKEGPSILRIQQVVRGDSAAYFCASSPVLAGGWGDEQFFGPGTRLTVL.

The V call is TRBV29-1, the J call TRBJ2-5; tentative D call: TRBD2 (5 bases). The germline V gene has CDR1 SQVTM and CDR2 ANQGSEA. The CDR3 contains 10 residues. The germline V and J ends were trimmed by 8 bases and 7 bases, with 11 bases remaining between them. The DNA for the CDR3 is TGCAGCTCCCTTGAGGGGACCCAGTACTTC. Its protein product is CSSLEGTQYF. Together with reference TRBV29-1 and TRBJ2-5, the CDR3 gives the full variable domain: SAVISQKPSRDICQRGTSLTIQCQVDSQVTMMFWYRQQPGQSLTLIATANQGSEATYESGFVIDKFPISRPNLTFSTLTVSNMSPEDSSIYLCSSLEGTQYFGPGTRLLVL.

This clone was seen once. The chain carries TRBV11-3 and TRBJ1-1; D remains ambiguous. V gave up 1 base and J gave up 3 bases, with 18 bases separating them. The CDR3 contains 17 residues. Germline CDR1 and CDR2: SGHNT and YENEEA. The CDR3 DNA reads TGTGCCAGCAGCTTAGGAAGTCCGGGGATGAGGTACACTGAAGCTTTCTTT. It specifies CASSLGSPGMRYTEAFF.

The chain uses TRBV2 and TRBJ2-1; TRBD1 agrees at 9 bases. Unmatched junction bases numbered 5, after V lost 3 bases and J lost 5 bases. From germline, CDR1 is SNHLY and CDR2 FYNNEI. This CDR3 spans 15 amino acids. The CDR3 here is CASSEGQGGNNEQFF. The CDR3 coding sequence is TGTGCCAGCAGTGAGGGACAGGGTGGGAACAATGAGCAGTTCTTC.

The chain joins TRBV29-1 to TRBJ2-7; 7 nucleotides align to TRBD1. The V gene's germline CDR1 is SQVTM and CDR2 ANQGSEA. This CDR3 spans 16 amino acids. V trimming: 1 base; J trimming: 5 bases; junction bases outside the gene matches: 14. CDR3 nucleotides: TGCAGCGTTGAAGTCTACTCAGGGGACAGTATTGACGAGCAGTACTTC. Its translation: CSVEVYSGDSIDEQYF.

CDR3 residues: CASSLGRNSGREYNEQFF. CDR3 in DNA: TGTGCCAGCAGTTTGGGCAGGAATAGCGGGAGGGAATACAATGAGCAGTTCTTC. V and J are TRBV27 and TRBJ2-1; TRBD2 matches at 11 bases. In germline, CDR1 is MNHEY, CDR2 SMNVEV (reference sequence). The trim removed 3 bases at V and 4 bases at J, leaving 11 bases unmatched. CDR3 length: 18 residues.

This chain links TRBV9 with TRBJ2-7, with 10 bases aligning to TRBD2. Germline V gene sequence: CDR1 SGDLS, CDR2 YYNGEE. The CDR3 runs 16 residues. V gave up 4 bases and J gave up 4 bases; unmatched junction bases: 11. CDR3 DNA sequence: TGTGCCAGCAGCAACGGACTAGCGGCTGGGCGGTACGAGCAGTACTTC. This codes for CASSNGLAAGRYEQYF.

The rearrangement joins TRBV6-1 to TRBJ1-1; the D gene is possibly TRBD1 (6 bases). Trimming shortened V by 4 bases and J by 4 bases, and 10 bases separated the two germline ends. Germline V gene data show CDR1 as MNHNS and CDR2 as SASEGT. This CDR3 is built from 13 residues. CDR3 sequence (DNA): TGTGCCAGCAGTGCTGGGGGCGGCACTGAAGCTTTCTTT. It yields the protein CASSAGGGTEAFF.

The chain combines TRBV25-1 with TRBJ2-1, with 13 nucleotides matching TRBD2. CDR1 is MGHDK and CDR2 is SYGVNS in the germline V gene. The V segment lost 4 bases and the J segment 0 bases; nucleotides outside the gene matches: 0. The CDR3 spans 16 residues. The CDR3 is CASSGTSGSSYNEQFF. The CDR3 DNA follows: TGTGCCAGCAGTGGGACTAGCGGGAGCTCCTACAATGAGCAGTTCTTC. The entire variable domain, with the rest obtained from reference TRBV25-1 and TRBJ2-1, is as follows: EADIYQTPRYLVIGTGKKITLECSQTMGHDKMYWYQQDPGMELHLIHYSYGVNSTEKGDLSSESTVSRIRTEHFPLTLESARPSHTSQYLCASSGTSGSSYNEQFFGPGTRLTVL.

J is TRBJ2-5 and V is TRBV6-4; 16 bases fit TRBD2. The CDR3 runs 17 residues. From germline, CDR1 is MRHNA and CDR2 SNTAGT. Trimming took 2 bases from V and 4 from J; bases not matched to a gene: 4. The CDR3 DNA reads as TGTGCCAGCAGTGACGGGACTAGCGGGAGGGATGGAGAGACCCAGTACTTC. It yields the protein CASSDGTSGRDGETQYF.

CDR3 sequence: CASSQSGTSGRSSYNEQFF. The CDR3 coding sequence is TGCGCCAGCAGCCAATCCGGGACTAGCGGGAGGAGCTCCTACAATGAGCAGTTCTTC. The chain links TRBV4-3 to TRBJ2-1; TRBD2 aligns across 15 bases. With 2 bases clipped from V and 0 bases from J, the junction kept 5 bases outside the gene matches. The CDR3 is made up of 19 amino acids. In germline, CDR1 is LGHNA, CDR2 YSLEER.

This chain joins TRBV7-2 and TRBJ2-7; D remains ambiguous. Trimming removed 2 bases from V and 2 bases from J, with 10 bases in between. The CDR3 contains 14 residues. CDR1 SGHTA and CDR2 FQGNSA come from the germline V gene. CDR3 region: CASSLLSLTYEQYF. The CDR3 DNA follows: TGTGCCAGCAGCTTATTGTCTCTTACCTACGAGCAGTACTTC.

This sequence joins TRBV5-1 and TRBJ1-1; a possible D gene is TRBD1 (5 bases). The CDR3 is 14 amino acids. The V end lost 4 bases, the J end lost 3 bases, and 13 bases lay between the germline ends. Per the germline V gene, CDR1 is SGHRS and CDR2 is YFSETQ. CDR3 amino acids: CASSRKGLDTEAFF. The DNA for the CDR3 is TGCGCCAGCAGCCGGAAGGGGTTGGACACTGAAGCTTTCTTT.

The genes are TRBV12-2 and TRBJ1-1; TRBD1 is the table's D call and was not checked against the DNA. TRBV12-2 is a pseudogene locus. The length of the CDR3 is 17 residues. In DNA, the CDR3 is TGTGCAAGTCGCCCCGACGGGACAGGGGTAGGCTACACTGAAGCTTTCTTT. This translates into CASRPDGTGVGYTEAFF.

This chain joins TRBV6-1 and TRBJ2-7; tentative D call: TRBD2 (6 bases). Germline loops: CDR1 MNHNS, CDR2 SASEGT. V shed 4 bases and J shed 5 bases, with 18 bases lying between them. The CDR3 sequence is 15 residues long. The CDR3 protein is CASSGGLGGFHEQYF. CDR3 DNA: TGTGCCAGCAGTGGGGGTCTTGGAGGGTTCCACGAGCAGTACTTC.

The chain couples TRBV5-1 to TRBJ2-3, with D possibly being TRBD2 (6 bases). Trimming stripped 7 bases from V and 2 bases from J, with 17 bases between. The CDR3 is made up of 15 amino acids. Germline assignment: CDR1 SGHRS and CDR2 YFSETQ. For the CDR3, the DNA is TGCGCCAGCTCCCCCGGGCGGCGGGACACAGATACGCAGTATTTT. Translation gives CASSPGRRDTDTQYF.

The chain couples TRBV5-6 to TRBJ2-7; TRBD1 aligns across 8 bases. Germline-derived CDR1 and CDR2 are SGHDT and YYEEEE. The ends lost 4 bases at V and 3 bases at J; junction bases unmatched: 0. This CDR3 region has 12 residues. CDR3 sequence reads: CASSGQGYEQYF. For the CDR3, the DNA is TGTGCCAGCAGCGGACAGGGCTACGAGCAGTACTTC.